This T cell receptor beta chain was sequenced in a study of T cell responses to AZD1222 COVID-19 vaccine. Findings and limits, study-wide: Only a handful of AZD1222 recipients, roughly 6 in all, had baseline seropositivity. The donors showed a predominance of white British ancestry and of females, with possible underestimation of clonal diversity. The reported proportion of spike-specific TCRs targeting unmutated variant regions was nearly half.

As regards this clone: As yet, its antigen is unknown.

Here immunoSEQ multiplex PCR was the method, and the copy in TCRdb shows in-frame clones only, minus some. The sample includes some 150,000 clones. This receptor was taken from an adult in good health. The sample consisted of peripheral blood.

The CDR3 loop reads CASSPTGGTEAFF. The CDR3 nucleotides are TGTGCCAGTAGTCCAACAGGGGGAACTGAAGCTTTCTTT. The genes are TRBV19 and TRBJ1-1, with 8 bases aligning to TRBD1. There are 13 residues in the CDR3. Germline CDR1 and CDR2: LNHDA and SQIVND (reference sequence). With 5 bases clipped from V and 5 bases from J, the junction kept 4 bases outside the gene matches.